This T cell receptor beta chain originates from a study of vaccination effects on CD4 cells after COVID-19. The CDR3 has 15 amino acids. V shed 3 bases and J shed 7 bases, with 15 bases lying between them. Germline lookup yields CDR1 LNHDA and CDR2 SQIVND (reference sequence). Profiling relied on immunoSEQ multiplex PCR, and the TCRdb table lists in-frame clones only, not all of them. The table has roughly 52,000 clones, roughly two thirds seen once. Antigen-specific CD4+ T cells were expanded with viral peptide pools in the ViraFEST assay before sequencing. The authors isolated CD4+ T cells after roughly 10 days of culture. None of the vaccinated had previously contracted SARS-CoV-2, and their nucleocapsid antibodies tested negative. This clone has just one count. Its cognate antigen is unknown.

The V call is TRBV19, the J call TRBJ2-2; no reliable D call. This sequence originates from a human donor who received a COVID-19 vaccine. The sample consisted of CD4+ T cells from PBMCs cultured with SARS-CoV-2 spike peptides, taken before COVID-19 vaccination. DNA for the CDR3: TGTGCCAGTAGTATCCTGAGACAAGGCGGCGGGGAGCTGTTTTTT. Translating gives CASSILRQGGGELFF.